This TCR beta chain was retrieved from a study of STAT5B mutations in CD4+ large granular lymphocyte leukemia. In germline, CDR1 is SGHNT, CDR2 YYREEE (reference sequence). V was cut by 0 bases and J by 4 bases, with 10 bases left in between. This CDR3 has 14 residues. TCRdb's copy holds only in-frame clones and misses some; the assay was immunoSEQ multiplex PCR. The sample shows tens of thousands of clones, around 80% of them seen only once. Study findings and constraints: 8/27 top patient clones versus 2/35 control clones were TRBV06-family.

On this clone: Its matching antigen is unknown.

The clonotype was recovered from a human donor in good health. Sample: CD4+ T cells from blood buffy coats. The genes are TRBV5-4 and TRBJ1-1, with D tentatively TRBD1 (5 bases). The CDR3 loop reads CASSLAMGPTEAFF. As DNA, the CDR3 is TGTGCCAGCAGCTTGGCCATGGGGCCCACTGAAGCTTTCTTT.